The 13 T cell receptor beta chains below come from one sample, sequenced in a study of T cell clonality in common variable immunodeficiency. The study, taken as a whole, reports: Fewer deletions and N-nucleotide insertions were reportedly seen in common variable immunodeficiency TCR beta sequences.

Their recognized antigens are unknown. The protocol was immunoSEQ multiplex PCR, while the TCRdb copy is restricted to in-frame clones and leaves out a portion. The sample yields over 20,000 clones, without any singletons. Sequencing was done on a sample of peripheral blood mononuclear cells. All receptors come from a human donor with common variable immunodeficiency.

About this clone itself: The read stops 3 residues short of the end of the CDR3; the missing end is completed from the germline J gene. The chain employs TRBV2 and TRBJ1-1, with D unresolved. Trimming took off 6 bases at V and 1 base at J, with 12 bases between the two ends. Germline V gene sequence: CDR1 SNHLY, CDR2 FYNNEI. The CDR3 runs to 14 residues. The CDR3 sequence: CASRLAVANTEAFF. The covered CDR3 bases are TGTGCCAGCAGGTTGGCAGTTGCGAACACTGAA. The full variable domain, rest sourced from reference TRBV2 and TRBJ1-1, is EPEVTQTPSHQVTQMGQEVILRCVPISNHLYFYWYRQILGQKVEFLVSFYNNEISEKSEIFDDQFSVERPDGSNFTLKIRSTKLEDSAMYFCASRLAVANTEAFFGQGTRLTVV.

On this clone itself: The DNA ends 3 residues before the CDR3 does, and the rest of the CDR3 is filled in from the germline J gene. This sequence joins TRBV20-1 and TRBJ2-7, with 10 nucleotides matching TRBD2. This CDR3 is built from 15 residues. V gave up 3 bases and J gave up 5 bases; unmatched junction bases: 10. Germline V gene sequence: CDR1 DFQATT, CDR2 SNEGSKA (reference sequence). CDR3 sequence reads: CSARLSLAGADEQYF. The sequenced CDR3 bases are TGCAGTGCTAGGTTAAGTCTAGCGGGAGCAGACGAG.

This clone was detected ten times or more. The sequence runs out 3 residues before the end of the CDR3; the remainder is reconstructed from the germline J gene. The chain has TRBV10-1 and TRBJ1-5; TRBD1 is a possible D gene (5 bases). The CDR3 sequence is 12 residues long. The V gene lost 6 bases and the J gene lost 4 bases, with 7 bases spanning the gap. Per the germline V gene, CDR1 is WNHNN and CDR2 is SYGVQD (reference sequence). CDR3 DNA (partial): TGCGCCAGCAGCGACAGAAATCAGCCC. Its translation: CASSDRNQP. The CDR3 reads in full as CASSDRNQPQHF.

There are many counts of this clone. The read is 3 residues too short to cover the CDR3 end, so that end is filled in from the germline J gene. J is TRBJ2-3 and V is TRBV27; 8 bases match TRBD1. The V gene end was trimmed by 3 bases and the J gene end by 4 bases; junction bases not matched to a gene: 6. This CDR3 has 15 amino acids. Germline-derived CDR1 and CDR2 are MNHEY and SMNVEV (reference sequence). CDR3 in amino acids: CASSFYGQGSDTQYF. The CDR3 bases that were read are TGTGCCAGCAGTTTTTATGGACAGGGTTCAGATACG.

This clone has a count of ten or more. The sequence runs out 3 residues before the end of the CDR3; the remainder is reconstructed from the germline J gene. The chain carries TRBV29-1 and TRBJ2-7, with TRBD1 identical over 8 bases. Looked up from germline, CDR1 is SQVTM and CDR2 is ANQGSEA. J was trimmed by 4 bases and V by 4 bases; bases with no gene match: 12. This CDR3 is 15 amino acids long. CDR3 amino acids: CSVAGDRGGTYEQYF. The DNA read from the CDR3 is TGCAGCGTTGCGGGCGACAGGGGTGGTACTTACGAG.

The CDR3 sequence is CASSHPDRGVRDTQYF. The covered CDR3 bases are TGCGCCAGCAGTCATCCGGACAGGGGCGTTCGAGATACG. V and J are TRBV23-1 and TRBJ2-3; 9 nucleotides match TRBD1. The CDR3 end lies 3 residues beyond the end of the read and is filled in from the germline J gene. TRBV23-1 is reported as an ORF; its role is uncertain. V lost 3 bases and J lost 5; bases outside the gene matches: 9. CDR3 size: 16 residues.

This clone appeared a few times. Sequencing ends 3 residues short of the CDR3 end; the germline J gene provides the rest. The gene calls are TRBV2 and TRBJ2-1; D could derive from TRBD1 or TRBD2 (5 bases each). The V gene's germline CDR1 is SNHLY and CDR2 FYNNEI. The CDR3 consists of 15 residues. Trimming removed 9 bases from V and 7 bases from J, with 22 bases in between. The DNA read from the CDR3 is TGTGCCAGAACCTATTTGGGGCAGGGAGAGAATGAG. It is translated as CARTYLGQGENE. The CDR3 as a whole reads CARTYLGQGENEQFF.

Turning to this clone: Read coverage stops 3 residues before the CDR3 terminus; the germline J gene supplies the remainder. The rearrangement uses TRBV7-6 and TRBJ1-1; 7 nucleotides agree with TRBD1. The germline V gene has CDR1 SGHVS and CDR2 FNYEAQ. V was pared by 5 bases and J by 7 bases, with 7 bases of the junction left unmatched. CDR3 length equals 13 residues. Partial CDR3 DNA: TGTGCCAGCAGCGGCGGTTGGGACAGTGAA. Amino acid sequence: CASSGGWDSE. The complete CDR3 reads CASSGGWDSEAFF. The variable domain in full, with the rest retrieved from reference TRBV7-6 and TRBJ1-1, is GAGVSQSPRYKVTKRGQDVALRCDPISGHVSLYWYRQALGQGPEFLTYFNYEAQQDKSGLPNDRFSAERPEGSISTLTIQRTEQRDSAMYRCASSGGWDSEAFFGQGTRLTVV.

This clone has more than one count but fewer than ten. CDR3 residues: CASSPARGNQPQHF. The sequenced CDR3 bases are TGTGCCAGCAGCCCCGCCAGGGGCAATCAGCCC. The chain recombines TRBV7-3 with TRBJ1-5; weak D call: TRBD1 (5 bases). The read is 3 residues too short to cover the CDR3 end, so that end is filled in from the germline J gene. The germline CDR1 and CDR2 sequences are SGHTA and FQGTGA. V lost 5 bases and J lost 2, with 10 bases in between. The CDR3 length is 14 residues.

In its sample, this clone was seen many times. Sequencing ends 3 residues short of the CDR3 end; the germline J gene provides the rest. The chain couples TRBV18 to TRBJ2-3; the match to TRBD1 covers 11 bases. The V and J ends lost 5 bases and 3 bases, in that order; junction bases with no gene match: 4. The CDR3 spans 15 residues. Germline V lookup: CDR1 KGHSH, CDR2 LQKENI. CDR3 residues: CASSADRGLTDTQYF. CDR3 bases read: TGTGCCAGCTCAGCGGACAGGGGGCTGACAGATACG.

This clone was observed a handful of times. The read stops 3 residues short of the end of the CDR3; the missing end is completed from the germline J gene. V is TRBV20-1 and J is TRBJ2-1; D possibly corresponds to TRBD2 (5 bases). The V and J ends lost 3 bases and 8 bases respectively, with 14 bases between them. CDR1 and CDR2 (germline): DFQATT, SNEGSKA (reference sequence). The CDR3 has 13 residues. The sequenced part of the CDR3 DNA is TGCAGTGCTAGCCCAACCACTAGTGATGAG. Its translation is CSASPTTSDE. The CDR3 as a whole reads CSASPTTSDEQFF.

In its sample, this clone was seen a few times. The read halts 3 residues ahead of the CDR3 end, with the missing end drawn from the germline J gene. The V gene is TRBV6-2 or TRBV6-3, the J gene TRBJ2-3; D might be TRBD1 (6 bases). The V gene lost 6 bases and the J gene lost 4 bases, with 23 bases spanning the gap. Germline V gives CDR1 MNHEY, CDR2 SVGEGT. The CDR3 is made up of 17 amino acids. The CDR3 here is CASRIDLQVEGADTQYF. The sequenced CDR3 bases are TGTGCCAGCAGGATAGATTTACAGGTTGAGGGGGCAGATACG.

This clone was picked up many times. Read data end 3 residues before the CDR3 end; the end is taken from the germline J gene. V gene TRBV14 combines with J gene TRBJ2-1; a possible D gene is TRBD2 (6 bases). Per the germline V gene, CDR1 is SGHDN and CDR2 is FVKESK. With 4 bases removed from V and 4 bases from J, the gap between germline ends came to 11 bases. The CDR3 has 14 amino acids. The CDR3 loop is CASSPRDFYNEQFF. The part of the CDR3 DNA that was read is TGTGCCAGCAGCCCCCGGGACTTTTACAATGAG.